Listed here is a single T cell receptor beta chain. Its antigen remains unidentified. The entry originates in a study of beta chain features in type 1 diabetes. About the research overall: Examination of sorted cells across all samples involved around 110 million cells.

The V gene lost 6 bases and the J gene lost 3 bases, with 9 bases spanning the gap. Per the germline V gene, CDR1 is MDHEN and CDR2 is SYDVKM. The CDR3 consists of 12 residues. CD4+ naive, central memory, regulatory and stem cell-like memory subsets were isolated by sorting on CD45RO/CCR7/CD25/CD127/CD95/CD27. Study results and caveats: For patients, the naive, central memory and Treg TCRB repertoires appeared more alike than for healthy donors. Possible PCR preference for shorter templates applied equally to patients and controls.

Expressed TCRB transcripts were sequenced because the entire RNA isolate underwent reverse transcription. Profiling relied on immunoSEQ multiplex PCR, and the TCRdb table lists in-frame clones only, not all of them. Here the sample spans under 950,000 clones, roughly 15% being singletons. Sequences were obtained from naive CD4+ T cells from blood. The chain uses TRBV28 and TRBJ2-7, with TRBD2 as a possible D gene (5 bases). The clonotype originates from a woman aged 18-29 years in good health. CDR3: CASRESGYEQYF. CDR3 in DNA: TGTGCCAGCAGAGAAAGCGGCTACGAGCAGTACTTC. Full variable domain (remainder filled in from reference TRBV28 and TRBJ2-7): DVKVTQSSRYLVKRTGEKVFLECVQDMDHENMFWYRQDPGLGLRLIYFSYDVKMKEKGDIPEGYSVSREKKERFSLILESASTNQTSMYLCASRESGYEQYFGPGTRLTVT.